The T cell receptor (beta chain) under discussion was sequenced for a study of cytomegalovirus exposure and HLA in healthy donors. The CDR3 has 16 residues. Germline V lookup: CDR1 SGHDT, CDR2 YYEEEE. V gave up 2 bases and J gave up 0 bases; unmatched junction bases: 6. All donors participated as healthy donors of bone marrow. The study, taken as a whole, reports: The classifier reportedly diagnosed cytomegalovirus status with high sensitivity and specificity. Available immune exposure information covered CMV serostatus only.

A multiplex PCR was run with 60 Vbeta primers and 13 Jbeta primers. TCRdb keeps only in-frame clones here, not all; method: immunoSEQ multiplex PCR. The repertoire holds around 150,000 clones, over 65% seen once, with approximately 4.4% in the top ten. About this clone: Antigen specificity is unknown.

The sequencing sample was made of PBMCs. This clonotype was obtained from a man in his late teens or twenties in good health and CMV-seropositive. This sequence joins TRBV5-6 and TRBJ1-1; TRBD1 agrees at 8 bases. In DNA form, the CDR3 reads TGTGCCAGCAGCTTTTTGGACAGGGACATGAACACTGAAGCTTTCTTT. Its translation is CASSFLDRDMNTEAFF. Full variable domain (rest looked up from reference TRBV5-6 and TRBJ1-1): DAGVTQSPTHLIKTRGQQVTLRCSPKSGHDTVSWYQQALGQGPQFIFQYYEEEERQRGNFPDRFSGHQFPNYSSELNVNALLLGDSALYLCASSFLDRDMNTEAFFGQGTRLTVV.